This T cell receptor beta chain was found in a study of T cells expressing NK-cell markers. Findings of the study overall: Of the CD8+ T cell pool in six donors, roughly 1.0-8% was accounted for by dominant NKG2C+ clonotypes.

This CDR3 spans 12 amino acids. Germline loops: CDR1 KGHDR, CDR2 SFDVKD. Points on this clonotype: Antigen: not known.

TCRdb reprocessed the 5' RACE reads, with one entry per CDR3 protein and no DNA. The sample has over 200,000 distinct CDR3 sequences; the top ten hold approximately 0.39%. Material for sequencing was blood T cells: a sorted CD56 or NKG2C T cell subset, CD4+ or CD8+ T cells, or bulk PBMC T cells (not recorded which). This chain links TRBV24-1 with TRBJ2-2; the TCRdb call, TRBD1, lacks DNA for checking. The sequence derives from a man between 18 and 35 years old in good health. The CDR3 here is CATNQGSGELFF.